The entry below describes one TCR beta chain. Antigen unknown. These data come from a study of T cell responses to AZD1222 COVID-19 vaccine. Points from the study as a whole: Clonal diversity was possibly underestimated; the donors were predominantly white British and more often female.

Sequencing used immunoSEQ multiplex PCR; TCRdb keeps in-frame clones, though not all of them. The data show tens of thousands of clones, about nine tenths seen once. Germline V gene lookup returns CDR1 LNHDA and CDR2 SQIVND (reference sequence). The germline V and J ends were trimmed by 3 bases and 4 bases, with 18 bases remaining between them. The CDR3 extends over 16 amino acids. This clonotype was sampled from an adult in good health. The input for sequencing was peripheral blood, taken on day 0 of MenACWY control vaccination. The V call is TRBV19, the J call TRBJ1-1; D gene unclear. Written as DNA, the CDR3 is TGTGCCAGTAGTATTAGGCAGGTCGGCGATGGCACTGAAGCTTTCTTT. The encoded protein is CASSIRQVGDGTEAFF.